This TCR beta chain emerged from a study of OX40 agonist ivuxolimab in advanced cancers. The CDR3 consists of 17 residues. Germline V gene data show CDR1 as SGHAT and CDR2 as FQNNGV. V lost 4 bases and J lost 2, with 20 bases in between. Assay used: immunoSEQ multiplex PCR; TCRdb lists only in-frame clones, some missing. The sample consists of almost 85,000 clones, 89% of them appearing once. Study-wide findings and caveats: Among the lowest peripheral clonal expansion occurred in 0.1-3.0 mg/kg partial responders. Determination of antigen specificity was not performed for the expanded peripheral T cells.

As to this clone: The antigen remains undetermined.

The sequence derives from an adult with an advanced solid tumor such as melanoma, head and neck, liver or kidney cancer. The chain couples TRBV11-2 to TRBJ1-1; D gene ambiguous. The source material was CD4+ or CD8+ T cells sorted from blood, sampled in a trial of the OX40 agonist ivuxolimab. In DNA form, the CDR3 reads TGTGCCAGCAGCTCCAGAGGGCAGGTGGGGATCAACACTGAAGCTTTCTTT. The encoded protein is CASSSRGQVGINTEAFF.